A single sample is the source of the 12 T cell receptor beta chains below, sequenced in a study of vaccination and CD4 T cells after COVID-19. The Oncomine TCR Beta short-read assay was applied to DNA of cultured CD4+ T cells. TCRdb reprocessed the PCR reads with MiXCR, giving one entry per CDR3 protein. The table includes thousands of distinct CDR3 sequences, roughly 44% detected once. Treatment denoted: 10-day PBMC culture with coronavirus spike peptide pools or control peptides (ViraFEST assay). CD4+ T-cell collection from the unexposed donor predated the COVID-19 pandemic (2011-2018). These TCRs' antigens remain unknown. The sequenced material came from CD4+ T cells from blood, cultured in vitro. These TCRs come from a human donor in good health.

The chain carries TRBV7-3 and TRBJ2-3; D not certain. This CDR3 has 14 amino acids. Germline values: CDR1 SGHTA, CDR2 FQGTGA. The V end was cut by 4 bases, the J end by 0 bases, with 8 bases between. The CDR3, as DNA: TGTGCCAGCAGCTCCTCCCATAGCACAGATACGCAGTATTTT. Its protein product is CASSSSHSTDTQYF.

This clonotype showed up just a few times. V gene TRBV2 combines with J gene TRBJ1-2; TRBD1 matches at 8 bases. The CDR3 contains 15 residues. Per the germline V gene, CDR1 is SNHLY and CDR2 is FYNNEI. V shed 4 bases and J 8 bases; nucleotides not matched to a gene: 12. This CDR3 is CASSASRTGTLGYTF. The CDR3 DNA sequence: TGTGCCAGCAGTGCTTCCCGGACAGGGACTTTAGGCTACACCTTC.

The chain has TRBV19 and TRBJ1-6, with a tentative D call TRBD1 (6 bases). Between the trimmed V and J ends, which lost 5 bases and 5 bases, there was a span of 19 bases. The CDR3 length is 17 residues. Looked up from germline, CDR1 is LNHDA and CDR2 is SQIVND (reference sequence). In DNA form, the CDR3 reads TGTGCCAGTAGTCTCGGGGGGCGGTCGGACAATAATTCACCCCTCCACTTT. As protein: CASSLGGRSDNNSPLHF.

The CDR3 here is CSALPGQANQPQHF. DNA of the CDR3: TGCAGTGCTCTTCCGGGACAGGCCAATCAGCCCCAGCATTTT. V gene TRBV20-1 combines with J gene TRBJ1-5; TRBD1 aligns across 8 bases. CDR1 DFQATT and CDR2 SNEGSKA come from the germline V gene (reference sequence). The CDR3 covers 14 residues. The ends lost 5 bases at V and 3 bases at J; junction bases unmatched: 6.

The V gene is TRBV7-6, the J gene TRBJ2-2; weak D call: TRBD2 (7 bases). V was pared by 1 base and J by 4 bases, with 13 bases between. CDR3 length equals 16 residues. Germline V gene sequence: CDR1 SGHVS, CDR2 FNYEAQ. The CDR3 bases are TGTGCCAGCAGCTTAGGGGGGGCGGGAGTCACCGGGGAGCTGTTTTTT. Protein sequence: CASSLGGAGVTGELFF.

This clonotype has only a few counts. The chain joins TRBV20-1 to TRBJ2-2, with D perhaps TRBD2 (5 bases). Trimming left V 3 bases short and J 4 bases short, with 15 bases between. This CDR3 is 15 amino acids long. Germline V gene data show CDR1 as DFQATT and CDR2 as SNEGSKA (reference sequence). DNA for the CDR3: TGCAGTGCTAGCCCGACCCTCGGGGTCACCGGGGAGCTGTTTTTT. This gives the protein CSASPTLGVTGELFF.

This chain joins TRBV11-1 and TRBJ2-7, with 7 bases identical to TRBD1. This CDR3 is built from 14 residues. After removal of 4 bases from V and 2 bases from J, the junction contained 5 bases not matched to a gene. CDR1 is SGHAT and CDR2 is FQDESV in the germline V gene (reference sequence). CDR3 nucleotide sequence: TGTGCCAGCAGCTCTCCCGGGACAGCCTACGAGCAGTACTTC. It specifies CASSSPGTAYEQYF.

The chain uses TRBV12-3 or TRBV12-4 and TRBJ1-2; maybe TRBD1 (6 bases). This CDR3 has 14 amino acids. V was shortened by 2 bases and J by 0 bases, with 7 bases between the two germline ends. The CDR3 DNA sequence: TGTGCCAGCAGTTTACAGGGGCCTAACTATGGCTACACCTTC. Translated, it gives CASSLQGPNYGYTF.

This clonotype was recorded a few times. The genes are TRBV6-2 or TRBV6-3 and TRBJ2-5, with D possibly being TRBD1 (6 bases). V lost 7 bases to trimming and J lost 5 bases, with 14 bases between them. Per germline, CDR1 MNHEY and CDR2 SVGEGT. This CDR3 is built from 13 residues. CDR3 bases: TGTGCCAGCAACTCAGGGGTGGGGGAGACCCAGTACTTC. Encoded protein: CASNSGVGETQYF.

The V gene is TRBV12-3 or TRBV12-4, the J gene TRBJ1-6; 11 bases are shared with TRBD1. The V segment lost 6 bases and the J segment 7 bases; nucleotides outside the gene matches: 5. The CDR3 consists of 15 residues. CDR3 nucleotide sequence: TGTGCCAGCAGCCCGGACAGGGGGCGGAATTCACCCCTCCACTTT. This gives the protein CASSPDRGRNSPLHF.

The chain has TRBV6-1 and TRBJ2-5; D tentatively reads TRBD1 or TRBD2 (5 bases each). CDR3 length: 15 amino acids. V dropped 2 bases and J dropped 2 bases, with 12 bases sitting between them. Germline loops: CDR1 MNHNS, CDR2 SASEGT. Here the CDR3 DNA reads TGTGCCAGCAGTGAAAGTATGGGGGAACAAGAGACCCAGTACTTC. Amino acid sequence: CASSESMGEQETQYF.

The sample holds a few counts of this clonotype. V usage is TRBV2 and J usage is TRBJ2-2; tentatively, D is TRBD2 (5 bases). The CDR3 length is 13 residues. V was clipped by 8 bases and J by 7 bases, with 14 bases between them. Germline CDR1 SNHLY, CDR2 FYNNEI. The CDR3 loop reads CASAGEKHGELFF. The CDR3 bases are TGTGCCAGCGCCGGGGAAAAGCACGGGGAGCTGTTTTTT.